Each of the 19 T cell receptor beta chains below was sequenced from the same sample in a study of low-dose radiotherapy and immunotherapy resistance in tumors. First-strand cDNA relied on TRAV- and TRBV-specific primers spanning alpha and beta chains. For amplifying TCRs, the PCR ran for about 22 cycles with Phusion, which was used together with a constant-region primer and the adapter on the V primers. TCRdb called the reads again in MiXCR, with one record for every CDR3 protein. The table includes under 20,000 distinct CDR3 sequences, about 74% detected once. These receptors all stem from a human donor with advanced metastatic prostate, ovarian, gallbladder or colorectal cancer (not recorded which). This table probably holds off-target reads from a library built for another chain.

V is TRBV19 and J is TRBJ2-5; perhaps TRBD1 as D (5 bases). CDR1 LNHDA and CDR2 SQIVND come from the germline V gene (reference sequence). This CDR3 spans 13 amino acids. The V and J ends lost 10 bases and 4 bases respectively, with 16 bases between them. Here the CDR3 reads CATGYTGGETQYF. As DNA, the CDR3 is TGTGCCACTGGCTACACAGGTGGAGAGACCCAGTACTTC.

This chain joins TRBV28 and TRBJ1-2; D uncertain. CDR1 is MDHEN and CDR2 is SYDVKM in the germline V gene. V dropped 6 bases and J dropped 2 bases, with 13 bases sitting between them. This CDR3 region has 14 residues. DNA of the CDR3: TGTGCCAGCAGCCGCCTAGACGGAAACTATGGCTACACCTTC. The encoded protein is CASSRLDGNYGYTF.

The V gene is TRBV5-1, the J gene TRBJ2-1; no reliable D call. CDR1 and CDR2 from the germline V gene are SGHRS and YFSETQ. V shed 4 bases and J shed 7 bases, with 6 bases lying between them. The CDR3 is 11 amino acids. The CDR3 here is CASSRGNEQFF. CDR3 DNA sequence: TGCGCCAGCAGCAGAGGTAATGAGCAGTTCTTC.

The chain carries TRBV2 and TRBJ2-1; 10 bases are a match to TRBD2. V lost 7 bases, J lost 9 bases, and 9 bases stayed unmatched. The germline gives CDR1 SNHLY, CDR2 FYNNEI. This CDR3 is 14 amino acids long. The CDR3 DNA is TGTGCCAGCAATCAAGCGGGGGGGCTGGCTGAGCAGTTCTTC. Its translation: CASNQAGGLAEQFF.

V gene TRBV28 combines with J gene TRBJ2-3; TRBD1 agrees at 9 bases. The V gene's germline CDR1 is MDHEN and CDR2 SYDVKM. This CDR3 comprises 15 residues. The V gene end was trimmed by 3 bases and the J gene end by 2 bases; junction bases not matched to a gene: 3. This CDR3 reads CASSLDRGYTDTQYF. In DNA form, the CDR3 reads TGTGCCAGCAGTTTGGACAGGGGATACACAGATACGCAGTATTTT.

The CDR3 region has the DNA TGTGCCAGCAGTCAGGGACCGGGCGCAGTTACGCAGTATTTT. This encodes CASSQGPGAVTQYF. V usage is TRBV27 and J usage is TRBJ2-3, with D possibly called TRBD1 or TRBD2 (5 bases each). V gave up 5 bases and J gave up 8 bases, with 17 bases separating them. The CDR3 is 14 amino acids. The germline CDR1 and CDR2 sequences are MNHEY and SMNVEV (reference sequence).

This clonotype was seen only once. The J gene is TRBJ2-2, the V gene TRBV28; 11 nucleotides match TRBD1. Germline V gene sequence: CDR1 MDHEN, CDR2 SYDVKM. J lost 6 bases, V lost 5 bases, and 2 bases had no gene match. The CDR3 spans 14 residues. CDR3 amino acids: CASSGQGAAGELFF. The CDR3 bases are TGTGCCAGCAGTGGACAGGGGGCGGCCGGGGAGCTGTTTTTT.

This clonotype was counted a few times. The rearrangement uses TRBV6-6 and TRBJ2-2; D might be TRBD1 (5 bases). The CDR3 contains 14 residues. CDR1 and CDR2 (germline): MNHNY, SVGAGI (reference sequence). V lost 8 bases and J 2 bases, leaving 12 bases between the germline ends. CDR3 DNA sequence: TGTGCCAGCGGATCTCAGGGAAACACCGGGGAGCTGTTTTTT. It codes for CASGSQGNTGELFF.

This clonotype was counted a single time. The V and J genes are TRBV19 and TRBJ2-7; perhaps TRBD2 as D (5 bases). Trimming removed 4 bases at V and 4 bases at J, with 17 bases between. This CDR3 has 15 amino acids. Per germline, CDR1 LNHDA and CDR2 SQIVND (reference sequence). CDR3 in amino acids: CASSRAGPNLYEQYF. The DNA of the CDR3 is TGTGCCAGTAGTAGGGCGGGTCCCAACCTATACGAGCAGTACTTC.

The rearrangement links TRBV28 to TRBJ2-1, with a weak D call TRBD2 (5 bases). The CDR3 is made up of 14 amino acids. Germline CDR1 and CDR2: MDHEN and SYDVKM. The CDR3 DNA reads as TGTGCTACCCTTGGCAGGAAAGGGAGAAATGAGCAGTTCTTC. Encoded protein: CATLGRKGRNEQFF.

The rearrangement links TRBV5-1 to TRBJ1-1, with a possible D match to TRBD1 (6 bases). CDR1 and CDR2 from the germline V gene are SGHRS and YFSETQ. V dropped 4 bases and J dropped 3 bases, with 22 bases sitting between them. CDR3 length: 17 amino acids. The CDR3 reads CASSGRGARFLDTEAFF. As DNA, the CDR3 is TGCGCCAGCAGCGGGCGGGGGGCTCGCTTCCTAGACACTGAAGCTTTCTTT.

V usage is TRBV18 and J usage is TRBJ1-1, with D unresolved. Germline V gene sequence: CDR1 KGHSH, CDR2 LQKENI. V lost 5 bases to trimming and J lost 3 bases, with 10 bases between them. This CDR3 region has 13 residues. CDR3 nucleotides: TGTGCCAGCTCAGGCTCGGGTGACACTGAAGCTTTCTTT. Encoded protein: CASSGSGDTEAFF.

This clonotype occurred once. V is TRBV12-3 or TRBV12-4 and J is TRBJ1-1, with a tentative D call TRBD1 (6 bases). CDR3 size: 14 residues. V lost 6 bases and J 0 bases, leaving 11 bases between the germline ends. CDR3 DNA sequence: TGTGCCAGCAGCCCCTGGGGGCTGAACACTGAAGCTTTCTTT. It is translated as CASSPWGLNTEAFF.

The rearrangement uses TRBV5-1 and TRBJ2-7, with D perhaps matching TRBD1 or TRBD2 (5 bases each). This CDR3 comprises 16 residues. Trimming removed 0 bases from V and 0 bases from J, with 13 bases in between. Germline V gene sequence: CDR1 SGHRS, CDR2 YFSETQ. The CDR3 loop is CASSLGGRGSSYEQYF. The CDR3 DNA follows: TGCGCCAGCAGCTTGGGGGGCCGGGGATCCTCCTACGAGCAGTACTTC.

The chain recombines TRBV7-2 with TRBJ1-1, with 7 bases aligning to TRBD1. The CDR3 consists of 14 residues. J lost 2 bases, V lost 5 bases, and 5 bases had no gene match. Per the germline V gene, CDR1 is SGHTA and CDR2 is FQGNSA. In nucleotides, the CDR3 is TGTGCCAGCAGCCAGGGACAGAGAAACACTGAAGCTTTCTTT. Its protein is CASSQGQRNTEAFF. Supplemented by reference TRBV7-2 and TRBJ1-1, the full variable domain reads GAGVSQSPSNKVTEKGKDVELRCDPISGHTALYWYRQSLGQGLEFLIYFQGNSAPDKSGLPSDRFSAERTGGSVSTLTIQRTQQEDSAVYLCASSQGQRNTEAFFGQGTRLTVV.

This clonotype was detected once. This sequence joins TRBV5-1 and TRBJ2-3; D is uncertain. Germline loops: CDR1 SGHRS, CDR2 YFSETQ. The V gene lost 4 bases and the J gene lost 2 bases, with 17 bases spanning the gap. The CDR3 totals 16 residues. The CDR3 loop reads CASSVRANPITDTQYF. CDR3 coding DNA: TGCGCCAGCAGCGTCCGGGCTAACCCCATCACAGATACGCAGTATTTT. Complete variable domain (other parts from reference TRBV5-1 and TRBJ2-3): KAGVTQTPRYLIKTRGQQVTLSCSPISGHRSVSWYQQTPGQGLQFLFEYFSETQRNKGNFPGRFSGRQFSNSRSEMNVSTLELGDSALYLCASSVRANPITDTQYFGPGTRLTVL.

This clonotype was seen once. The rearrangement uses TRBV6-2 or TRBV6-3 and TRBJ1-1, with D perhaps TRBD1 (6 bases). The V gene's germline CDR1 is MNHEY and CDR2 SVGEGT. V lost 6 bases to trimming and J lost 4 bases, with 18 bases between them. CDR3 length: 15 residues. CDR3 sequence: CASRVGGPGATEAFF. In DNA, the CDR3 is TGTGCCAGCAGAGTTGGCGGTCCAGGGGCCACTGAAGCTTTCTTT.

The V and J genes are TRBV25-1 and TRBJ2-7; tentative D call: TRBD1 (6 bases). The ends were cut back, 4 bases at V and 2 bases at J, with 9 bases in the middle. The CDR3 loop spans 13 amino acids. CDR1 and CDR2 from the germline V gene are MGHDK and SYGVNS. CDR3 region: CASSGTVTYEQYF. CDR3 bases: TGTGCCAGCAGTGGGACAGTCACCTACGAGCAGTACTTC.

The CDR3 nucleotides read TGTGCCAGCAACCCAACCGGGACTAGCGGGAGAGGGGGGCAAGAGACCCAGTACTTC. Translating it yields CASNPTGTSGRGGQETQYF. V and J are TRBV6-2 or TRBV6-3 and TRBJ2-5; 14 bases match TRBD2. V gave up 7 bases and J gave up 2 bases; unmatched junction bases: 15. This CDR3 region has 19 residues. CDR1 and CDR2 (germline): MNHEY, SVGEGT.